This section outlines one T cell receptor (beta chain) sequence together with its context. The source of the sample is a study of blood T cell repertoires in COVID-19. In germline, CDR1 is SQVTM, CDR2 ANQGSEA. V gave up 3 bases and J gave up 4 bases, with 12 bases separating them. CDR3 length: 13 residues. Some clones are missing from TCRdb's copy, which holds only in-frame ones; the method was immunoSEQ multiplex PCR. The data hold approximately 250,000 clones, with around 86% observed a single time. This clonotype was sampled from a woman aged 55-75 years with COVID-19, enrolled during active disease. The sequencing input was peripheral blood. The gene calls are TRBV29-1 and TRBJ1-1; D gene uncertain. The CDR3 is CSVDPGRVTEAFF. CDR3 nucleotide sequence: TGCAGCGTTGATCCCGGGAGGGTCACTGAAGCTTTCTTT. Based on the CDR3 plus reference TRBV29-1 and TRBJ1-1, the full variable domain is SAVISQKPSRDICQRGTSLTIQCQVDSQVTMMFWYRQQPGQSLTLIATANQGSEATYESGFVIDKFPISRPNLTFSTLTVSNMSPEDSSIYLCSVDPGRVTEAFFGQGTRLTVV.